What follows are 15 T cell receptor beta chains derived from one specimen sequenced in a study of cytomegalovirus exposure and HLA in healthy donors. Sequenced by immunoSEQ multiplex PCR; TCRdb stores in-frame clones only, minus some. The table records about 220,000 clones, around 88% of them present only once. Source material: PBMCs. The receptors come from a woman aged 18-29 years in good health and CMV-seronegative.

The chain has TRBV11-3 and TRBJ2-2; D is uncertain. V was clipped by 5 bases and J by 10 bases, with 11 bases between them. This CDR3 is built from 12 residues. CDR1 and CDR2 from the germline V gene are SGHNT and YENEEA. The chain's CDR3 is CASSTDSLELFF. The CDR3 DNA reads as TGTGCCAGCAGCACCGATAGTCTGGAGCTGTTTTTT.

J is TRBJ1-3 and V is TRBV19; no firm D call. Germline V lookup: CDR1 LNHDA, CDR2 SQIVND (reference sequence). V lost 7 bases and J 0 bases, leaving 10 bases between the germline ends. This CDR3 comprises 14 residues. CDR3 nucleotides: TGTGCCAGTAAAGGCGAGGGCTCTGGAAACACCATATATTTT. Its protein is CASKGEGSGNTIYF. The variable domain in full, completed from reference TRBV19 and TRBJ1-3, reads DGGITQSPKYLFRKEGQNVTLSCEQNLNHDAMYWYRQDPGQGLRLIYYSQIVNDFQKGDIAEGYSVSREKKESFPLTVTSAQKNPTAFYLCASKGEGSGNTIYFGEGSWLTVV.

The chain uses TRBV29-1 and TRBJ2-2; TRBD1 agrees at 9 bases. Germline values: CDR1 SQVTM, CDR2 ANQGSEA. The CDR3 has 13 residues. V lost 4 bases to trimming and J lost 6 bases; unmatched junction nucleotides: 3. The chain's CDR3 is CSVGTGVPGELFF. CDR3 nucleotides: TGCAGCGTTGGGACAGGGGTGCCCGGGGAGCTGTTTTTT.

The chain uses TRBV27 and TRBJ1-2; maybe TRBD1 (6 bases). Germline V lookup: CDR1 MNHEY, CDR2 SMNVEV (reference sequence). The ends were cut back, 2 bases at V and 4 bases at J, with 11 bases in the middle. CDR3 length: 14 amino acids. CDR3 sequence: CASSLRGGGYGYTF. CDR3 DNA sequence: TGTGCCAGCAGTTTAAGAGGGGGGGGCTATGGCTACACCTTC.

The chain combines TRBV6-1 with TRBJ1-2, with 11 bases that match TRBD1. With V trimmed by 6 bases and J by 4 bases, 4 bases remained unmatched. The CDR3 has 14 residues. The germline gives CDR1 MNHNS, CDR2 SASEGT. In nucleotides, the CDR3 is TGTGCCAGCAGGGCGGACAGGGGGCCCTATGGCTACACCTTC. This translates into CASRADRGPYGYTF.

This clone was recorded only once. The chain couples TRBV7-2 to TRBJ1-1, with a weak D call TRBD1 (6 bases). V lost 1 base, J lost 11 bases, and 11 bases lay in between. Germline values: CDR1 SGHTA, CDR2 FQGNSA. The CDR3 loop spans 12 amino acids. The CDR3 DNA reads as TGTGCCAGCAGCTTAGGGGGGCGCGGTGCTTTCTTT. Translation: CASSLGGRGAFF.

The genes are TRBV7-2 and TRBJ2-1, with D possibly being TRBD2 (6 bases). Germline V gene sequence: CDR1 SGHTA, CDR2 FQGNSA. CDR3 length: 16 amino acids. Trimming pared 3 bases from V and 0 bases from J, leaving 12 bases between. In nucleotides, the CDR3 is TGTGCCAGCAGCTTCGTGCGGGGCAGCTCCTACAATGAGCAGTTCTTC. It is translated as CASSFVRGSSYNEQFF. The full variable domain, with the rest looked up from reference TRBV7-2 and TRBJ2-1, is GAGVSQSPSNKVTEKGKDVELRCDPISGHTALYWYRQSLGQGLEFLIYFQGNSAPDKSGLPSDRFSAERTGGSVSTLTIQRTQQEDSAVYLCASSFVRGSSYNEQFFGPGTRLTVL.

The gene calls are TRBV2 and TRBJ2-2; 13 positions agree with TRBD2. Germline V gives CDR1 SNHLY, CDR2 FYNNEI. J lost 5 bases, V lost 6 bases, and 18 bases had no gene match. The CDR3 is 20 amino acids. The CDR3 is CASRKLAGGIGLSKTGELFF. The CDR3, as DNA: TGTGCCAGCAGAAAACTAGCGGGAGGGATCGGGCTATCCAAGACCGGGGAGCTGTTTTTT.

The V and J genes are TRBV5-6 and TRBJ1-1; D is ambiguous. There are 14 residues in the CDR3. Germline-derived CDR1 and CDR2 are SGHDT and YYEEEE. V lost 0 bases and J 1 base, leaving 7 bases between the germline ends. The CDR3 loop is CASSLGLRNTEAFF. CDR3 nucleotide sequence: TGTGCCAGCAGCTTGGGACTGAGGAACACTGAAGCTTTCTTT.

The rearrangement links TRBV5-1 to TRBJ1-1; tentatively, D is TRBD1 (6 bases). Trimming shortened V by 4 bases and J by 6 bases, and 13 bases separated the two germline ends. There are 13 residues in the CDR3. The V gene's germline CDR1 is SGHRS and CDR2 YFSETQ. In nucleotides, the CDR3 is TGCGCCAGCAGCCACACAAACAGGGCTGAAGCTTTCTTT. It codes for CASSHTNRAEAFF.

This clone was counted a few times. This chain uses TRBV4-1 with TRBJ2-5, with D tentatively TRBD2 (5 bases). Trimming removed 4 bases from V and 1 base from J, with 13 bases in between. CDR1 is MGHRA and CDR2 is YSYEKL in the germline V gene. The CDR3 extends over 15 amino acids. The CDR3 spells CASSLSGIPQETQYF. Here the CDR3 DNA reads TGCGCCAGCAGCCTGTCCGGGATACCCCAAGAGACCCAGTACTTC.

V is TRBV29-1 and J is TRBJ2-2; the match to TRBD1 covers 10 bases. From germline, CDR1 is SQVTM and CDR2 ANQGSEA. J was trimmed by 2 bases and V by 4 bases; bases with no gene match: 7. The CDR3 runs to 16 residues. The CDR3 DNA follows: TGCAGCGTTGTTCCTCGGGACAGGGGAAACACCGGGGAGCTGTTTTTT. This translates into CSVVPRDRGNTGELFF.

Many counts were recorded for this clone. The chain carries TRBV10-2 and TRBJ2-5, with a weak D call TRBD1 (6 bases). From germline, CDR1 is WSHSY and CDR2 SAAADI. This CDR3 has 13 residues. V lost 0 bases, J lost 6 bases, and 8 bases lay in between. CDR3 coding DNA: TGCGCCAGCAGTGAGTCCAGGGGAAAGACCCAGTACTTC. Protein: CASSESRGKTQYF.

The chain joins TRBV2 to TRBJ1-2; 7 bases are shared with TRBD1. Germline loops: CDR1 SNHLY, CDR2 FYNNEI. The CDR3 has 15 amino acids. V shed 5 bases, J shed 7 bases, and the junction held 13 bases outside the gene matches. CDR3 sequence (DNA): TGTGCCAGCAGTTACCGGCAGGGGGGAATGAGTGGCTACACCTTC. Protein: CASSYRQGGMSGYTF.

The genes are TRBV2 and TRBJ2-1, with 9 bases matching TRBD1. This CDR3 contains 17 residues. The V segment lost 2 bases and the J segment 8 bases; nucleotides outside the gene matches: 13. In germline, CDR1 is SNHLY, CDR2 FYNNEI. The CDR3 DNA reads TGTGCCAGCAGTGAACCCCGCCCGGGACAGGGTGTCTATGAGCAGTTCTTC. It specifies CASSEPRPGQGVYEQFF. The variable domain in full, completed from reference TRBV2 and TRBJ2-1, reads EPEVTQTPSHQVTQMGQEVILRCVPISNHLYFYWYRQILGQKVEFLVSFYNNEISEKSEIFDDQFSVERPDGSNFTLKIRSTKLEDSAMYFCASSEPRPGQGVYEQFFGPGTRLTVL.